A single sample gave rise to the 4 T cell receptor beta chains below, sequenced in a study of follicular helper T cells after annual influenza vaccination. The protocol was immunoSEQ multiplex PCR, while the TCRdb copy is restricted to in-frame clones and leaves out a portion. Of about 11,000 clones listed, less than 85% are singletons. The sample was CXCR5- memory CD4+ T cells sorted from blood, taken 6 weeks after influenza vaccination. The receptors come from an adult who received the influenza vaccine.

The rearrangement uses TRBV5-1 and TRBJ1-2; unclear D gene. Trimming removed 0 bases at V and 5 bases at J, with 5 bases between. Germline V lookup: CDR1 SGHRS, CDR2 YFSETQ. There are 12 residues in the CDR3. The chain's CDR3 is CASSLDAYGYTF. In DNA form, the CDR3 reads TGCGCCAGCAGCTTGGATGCTTATGGCTACACCTTC.

The chain employs TRBV5-5 and TRBJ1-2; no definite D call. The V gene's germline CDR1 is SGHKS and CDR2 YYEKEE (reference sequence). The length of the CDR3 is 15 residues. Trimming shortened V by 4 bases and J by 3 bases, and 16 bases separated the two germline ends. CDR3 amino acids: CASSPPGAEDYGYTF. The CDR3 DNA follows: TGTGCCAGCAGCCCGCCGGGCGCCGAGGACTATGGCTACACCTTC. The complete variable domain, with remaining parts taken from reference TRBV5-5 and TRBJ1-2, reads DAGVTQSPTHLIKTRGQQVTLRCSPISGHKSVSWYQQVLGQGPQFIFQYYEKEERGRGNFPDRFSARQFPNYSSELNVNALLLGDSALYLCASSPPGAEDYGYTFGSGTRLTVV.

V usage is TRBV11-1 and J usage is TRBJ1-4, with D unresolved. The CDR3 loop spans 13 amino acids. With 1 base removed from V and 4 bases from J, the gap between germline ends came to 4 bases. Looked up from germline, CDR1 is SGHAT and CDR2 is FQDESV (reference sequence). The CDR3 loop is CASSLDRNEKLFF. The CDR3 DNA is TGTGCCAGCAGCTTAGATCGTAATGAAAAACTGTTTTTT.

CDR3 loop: CASSPGAGGAHEQYF. Written as DNA, the CDR3 is TGCGCCAGCAGCCCGGGGGCGGGGGGGGCCCACGAGCAGTACTTC. V and J are TRBV5-1 and TRBJ2-7; 9 nucleotides align to TRBD2. V was clipped by 4 bases and J by 5 bases; unmatched bases: 10. Germline values: CDR1 SGHRS, CDR2 YFSETQ. This CDR3 has 15 amino acids. The whole variable domain, remainder taken from reference TRBV5-1 and TRBJ2-7, is KAGVTQTPRYLIKTRGQQVTLSCSPISGHRSVSWYQQTPGQGLQFLFEYFSETQRNKGNFPGRFSGRQFSNSRSEMNVSTLELGDSALYLCASSPGAGGAHEQYFGPGTRLTVT.